The TCR beta chain under discussion was sequenced for a study of shared T cell receptors in the human thymus. CDR1 and CDR2 from the germline V gene are SGHRS and YFSETQ. V lost 4 bases, J lost 8 bases, and 19 bases lay in between. The CDR3 runs 15 residues. TCRdb's table, derived via immunoSEQ multiplex PCR, lists solely in-frame clones and lacks some. The data contain 500,000 to 850,000 clones, roughly 86% of them seen just once; the ten biggest clones take up roughly 0.0089%. These data were likewise used in another study, on human thymus T cells. That source adds: Related studies found that unrelated individuals share highly overlapping thymic repertoires.

The sample comprised thymocytes. This clonotype was obtained from a boy under two years old with a congenital heart defect. V and J are TRBV5-1 and TRBJ2-1, with D tentatively TRBD1 (6 bases). CDR3: CASSDGTPEGDEQFF. As DNA, the CDR3 is TGCGCCAGCAGCGATGGGACACCCGAAGGGGATGAGCAGTTCTTC.